This T cell receptor beta chain is from a study of T cell responses to AZD1222 COVID-19 vaccine. V shed 6 bases and J shed 7 bases, with 10 bases lying between them. Germline assignment: CDR1 SNHLY and CDR2 FYNNEI. The CDR3 is made up of 12 amino acids. Measured with immunoSEQ multiplex PCR; TCRdb has only the in-frame clones, and not every one. The sample comprises 130,000 to 150,000 clones, approximately 94% of which are singletons, and approximately 2% rests with the top ten. The rearrangement uses TRBV2 and TRBJ1-5; D call uncertain. The sequencing here drew on peripheral blood, taken on day 0 of AZD1222 vaccination. The sequence was obtained from an adult in good health. CDR3 nucleotides: TGTGCCAGCAGGTACCAGTCCCAGCCCCAGCATTTT. Protein product: CASRYQSQPQHF.